The 24 T cell receptor beta chains reported below all come from one sample, sequenced in a study of cytomegalovirus exposure and HLA in healthy donors. 60 Vbeta and 13 Jbeta primers were used in PCR. Sequencing used immunoSEQ multiplex PCR; TCRdb keeps in-frame clones, though not all of them. The data contain more than 90,000 clones, 80% to 85% of them seen just once; the ten biggest clones take up 22%. Sequencing used PBMCs. The receptors were sampled from a man aged 30-40 years in good health and CMV-seropositive.

The chain has TRBV9 and TRBJ2-5; 10 bases map to TRBD2. The CDR3 totals 15 residues. Germline values: CDR1 SGDLS, CDR2 YYNGEE. J lost 5 bases, V lost 0 bases, and 4 bases had no gene match. CDR3 sequence (DNA): TGTGCCAGCAGCGTAGGGACTAGCGGCCGGGAGACCCAGTACTTC. This codes for CASSVGTSGRETQYF.

CDR3 DNA: TGTGCCAGCGAGGGGGTGAACACTGAAGCTTTCTTT. The encoded protein is CASEGVNTEAFF. The chain employs TRBV7-9 and TRBJ1-1; D is perhaps TRBD1 (6 bases). This CDR3 is 12 amino acids long. Trimming stripped 8 bases from V and 0 bases from J, with 7 bases between. Germline lookup yields CDR1 SEHNR and CDR2 FQNEAQ (reference sequence).

The genes are TRBV4-1 and TRBJ1-4; a weak D match, TRBD1 (5 bases). Trimming left V 6 bases short and J 8 bases short, with 19 bases between. CDR1 MGHRA and CDR2 YSYEKL come from the germline V gene. This CDR3 contains 15 residues. The CDR3 spells CASRSRRVKGEKLFF. The CDR3 nucleotides read TGCGCCAGCAGAAGTCGCAGGGTAAAGGGCGAAAAACTGTTTTTT.

V is TRBV5-1 and J is TRBJ1-3; possible D gene TRBD1, 5 bases. This CDR3 is 16 amino acids long. V gave up 2 bases and J gave up 4 bases, with 16 bases separating them. Germline CDR1 is SGHRS and CDR2 is YFSETQ. This CDR3 is CASSFFPQGGGNTIYF. The CDR3 coding sequence is TGCGCCAGCAGCTTTTTCCCTCAGGGAGGGGGAAACACCATATATTTT.

A few counts support this clone. The rearrangement links TRBV2 to TRBJ1-4; maybe TRBD1 (6 bases). This CDR3 has 12 residues. Per the germline V gene, CDR1 is SNHLY and CDR2 is FYNNEI. V was cut by 6 bases and J by 12 bases, with 14 bases left in between. This chain's CDR3 is CASRQGGSQLFF. The CDR3 DNA reads as TGTGCCAGCAGACAGGGTGGGAGTCAACTGTTTTTT.

J is TRBJ2-5 and V is TRBV6-5; 7 bases agree with TRBD2. Trimming cost V 0 bases and J 7 bases; bases outside gene matches: 5. Germline assignment: CDR1 MNHEY and CDR2 SVGAGI. The CDR3 contains 14 residues. CDR3 nucleotide sequence: TGTGCCAGCAGTTACTCGGGAAGGGAGGGGACCCAGTACTTC. Amino acids: CASSYSGREGTQYF.

On this clone: The sample has other DNA sequences that encode this CDR3 too. V is TRBV5-1 and J is TRBJ1-3; D call uncertain. This CDR3 comprises 14 residues. Germline CDR1 is SGHRS and CDR2 is YFSETQ. Trimming shortened V by 1 base and J by 2 bases, and 7 bases separated the two germline ends. This CDR3 reads CASSLTGTGNTIYF. In nucleotides, the CDR3 is TGCGCCAGCAGCTTGACGGGGACTGGAAACACCATATATTTT.

The J gene is TRBJ2-5, the V gene TRBV11-3, with 14 bases that match TRBD2. CDR3 size: 17 residues. CDR1 SGHNT and CDR2 YENEEA come from the germline V gene. V shed 3 bases and J 2 bases; nucleotides not matched to a gene: 5. CDR3 residues: CASSLTSGRAAQETQYF. The DNA for the CDR3 is TGTGCCAGCAGCTTGACTAGCGGGAGGGCGGCACAAGAGACCCAGTACTTC.

The chain is built from TRBV5-4 and TRBJ1-1, with D possibly matching TRBD1 (6 bases). The CDR3 length is 13 residues. V lost 4 bases to trimming and J lost 1 base, with 8 bases between them. Germline V CDR1 and CDR2: SGHNT, YYREEE (reference sequence). CDR3 DNA sequence: TGTGCCAGCAGCCGGACAGAGAACACTGAAGCTTTCTTT. Its translation is CASSRTENTEAFF.

J is TRBJ2-2 and V is TRBV19; D is unclear. The V and J ends lost 0 bases and 3 bases respectively, with 5 bases between them. CDR1 LNHDA and CDR2 SQIVND come from the germline V gene (reference sequence). This CDR3 has 14 amino acids. CDR3 residues: CASSIDPYTGELFF. In DNA form, the CDR3 reads TGTGCCAGTAGTATAGACCCCTACACCGGGGAGCTGTTTTTT.

The chain couples TRBV5-1 to TRBJ1-1; 9 bases fit TRBD1. The CDR3 runs to 15 residues. CDR1 is SGHRS, CDR2 YFSETQ, per germline. The V segment lost 1 base and the J segment 2 bases; nucleotides outside the gene matches: 3. CDR3 loop: CASSLLGQGNTEAFF. DNA for the CDR3: TGCGCCAGCAGCTTGCTGGGACAGGGAAACACTGAAGCTTTCTTT.

This chain joins TRBV4-1 and TRBJ1-1, with D possibly matching TRBD1 (6 bases). V gave up 0 bases and J gave up 5 bases, with 22 bases separating them. This CDR3 comprises 18 residues. The germline V gene encodes CDR1 MGHRA and CDR2 YSYEKL. The CDR3 protein is CASSQDLLKGTGPTEAFF. The CDR3 DNA is TGCGCCAGCAGCCAAGATCTACTGAAAGGAACAGGGCCTACTGAAGCTTTCTTT.

About this clone: The same CDR3 can be traced to other DNA sequences in this sample. This chain joins TRBV18 and TRBJ2-1; 9 bases align to TRBD2. Unmatched junction bases numbered 1, after V lost 3 bases and J lost 1 base. This CDR3 is built from 15 residues. The germline CDR1 and CDR2 sequences are KGHSH and LQKENI. CDR3 in amino acids: CASSPGLASYNEQFF. The CDR3, as DNA: TGTGCCAGCTCACCGGGACTAGCTTCCTACAATGAGCAGTTCTTC.

The chain combines TRBV19 with TRBJ1-2; perhaps TRBD1 as D (6 bases). The V end was cut by 2 bases, the J end by 0 bases, with 16 bases between. Germline V gene sequence: CDR1 LNHDA, CDR2 SQIVND (reference sequence). The CDR3 loop spans 17 amino acids. CDR3 nucleotide sequence: TGTGCCAGTAGTATATATCACAGGGCGGGAGCTAACTATGGCTACACCTTC. Its translation: CASSIYHRAGANYGYTF.

This clone was seen just once. The gene calls are TRBV7-6 and TRBJ1-1; D perhaps matches TRBD1 (6 bases). The CDR3 covers 15 residues. Between the trimmed V and J ends, which lost 3 bases and 2 bases, there was a span of 13 bases. Germline V lookup: CDR1 SGHVS, CDR2 FNYEAQ. CDR3 sequence reads: CASSFSGTLNTEAFF. DNA for the CDR3: TGTGCCAGCAGCTTCTCCGGGACATTAAACACTGAAGCTTTCTTT.

This clone was seen just once. The CDR3 protein is CASSELSTEAFF. The CDR3 DNA reads as TGTGCCAGCAGTGAACTATCCACTGAAGCTTTCTTT. The chain recombines TRBV2 with TRBJ1-1, with D hard to call. Trimming left V 2 bases short and J 4 bases short, with 5 bases between. This CDR3 spans 12 amino acids. Germline values: CDR1 SNHLY, CDR2 FYNNEI.

As to this clone: Sequence at one end of the junction differs from germline and may be a read error. The J gene is TRBJ1-2, the V gene TRBV28; no firm D call. Germline loops: CDR1 MDHEN, CDR2 SYDVKM. The CDR3 is 14 residues long. The CDR3 nucleotides are TGTGCCAGCAGTTTATTAGAGGGCGCTTATGGCCACACCTTC. It encodes CASSLLEGAYGHTF.

In its sample, this clone was seen a few times. The chain is built from TRBV7-9 and TRBJ2-3; 7 nucleotides agree with TRBD2. The CDR3 covers 15 residues. V lost 5 bases to trimming and J lost 2 bases; unmatched junction nucleotides: 7. The germline CDR1 and CDR2 sequences are SEHNR and FQNEAQ (reference sequence). CDR3 protein: CASSRWGGNTDTQYF. CDR3 nucleotides: TGTGCCAGCAGCCGATGGGGAGGGAACACAGATACGCAGTATTTT.

The V gene is TRBV27, the J gene TRBJ1-5, with TRBD1 identical over 7 bases. CDR1 and CDR2 from the germline V gene are MNHEY and SMNVEV (reference sequence). With V trimmed by 5 bases and J by 4 bases, 11 bases remained unmatched. CDR3 length equals 16 residues. The CDR3 nucleotides are TGTGCCAGCAGTCCAATCAACAGGGGCGCTAATCAGCCCCAGCATTTT. Translating gives CASSPINRGANQPQHF.

This clone was picked up a small number of times. The J gene is TRBJ1-1, the V gene TRBV29-1; tentatively, D is TRBD1 (6 bases). The CDR3 length is 10 residues. Trimming pared 6 bases from V and 10 bases from J, leaving 12 bases between. The germline gives CDR1 SQVTM, CDR2 ANQGSEA. CDR3 bases: TGCAGCGTAACGGGACAATCAGCTTTCTTT. This encodes CSVTGQSAFF.

The chain recombines TRBV5-1 with TRBJ2-5; 11 nucleotides align to TRBD2. J gave up 1 base and V 2 bases, and 4 bases lay outside the gene matches. CDR1 is SGHRS, CDR2 YFSETQ, per germline. The CDR3 spans 16 residues. CDR3 in amino acids: CASSLTTSGAQETQYF. The CDR3 bases are TGCGCCAGCAGCTTAACGACTAGCGGGGCCCAAGAGACCCAGTACTTC.

This chain connects TRBV6-5 to TRBJ1-5, with a weak D call TRBD1 (5 bases). This CDR3 has 14 residues. CDR1 is MNHEY, CDR2 SVGAGI, per germline. V lost 5 bases, J lost 2 bases, and 10 bases lay in between. The chain's CDR3 is CASSRSRGNQPQHF. CDR3 DNA sequence: TGTGCCAGCAGTAGGTCCAGGGGCAATCAGCCCCAGCATTTT.

The chain joins TRBV28 to TRBJ1-6; D is ambiguous. Germline V gene data show CDR1 as MDHEN and CDR2 as SYDVKM. The CDR3 loop spans 13 amino acids. Trimming left V 3 bases short and J 9 bases short, with 9 bases between. Here the CDR3 reads CASSFDGSSPLHF. For the CDR3, the DNA is TGTGCCAGCAGTTTCGACGGGAGTTCACCCCTCCACTTT.

This sequence joins TRBV19 and TRBJ2-6; 12 bases are shared with TRBD1. Trimming at V came to 7 bases and at J to 3 bases, leaving 7 bases not matched to a gene. This CDR3 region has 17 residues. CDR1 is LNHDA, CDR2 SQIVND, per germline (reference sequence). CDR3 nucleotides: TGTGCCAGTAACTTGGGACAGGGGGCGTATGGGGCCAACGTCCTGACTTTC. Its translation: CASNLGQGAYGANVLTF.